A selection of T cell receptor beta chains follows, all from one sample in a study of identical twins. MiXCR, applied by TCRdb to the 5' RACE reads, yields one record per CDR3 protein. The table includes hundreds of thousands of distinct CDR3 sequences, approximately 18% detected once. A further study also used this sample, focusing on T cells expressing NK-cell markers.

Sample: PBMCs. The receptors were sampled from a woman between 18 and 29 years old in good health. Both conserved end residues are part of each CDR3. Each record gives: D gene, V gene, clone size, J gene, CDR3 DNA, CDR3 protein. D genes are given only for firm matches. Clone size appears in some rows only: once, few, many, or a class for an expanded clone.

-	TRBV5-1	-	TRBJ2-5	TGCGCCAGCAGCGTAGCAGAAGAGACCCAGTACTTC	CASSVAEETQYF
-	TRBV10-3	once	TRBJ1-1	TGTGCCATCAGTGAGTTGAACACTGAAGCTTTCTTT	CAISELNTEAFF
-	TRBV5-6	-	TRBJ2-7	TGTGCCAGCAGCGTGCTCTCCGAGCAGTACTTC	CASSVLSEQYF
-	TRBV5-6	few	TRBJ2-3	TGTGCCAGCAGCTTCGGAGGCGGGAGACAGGGGGATACGCAGTATTTT	CASSFGGGRQGDTQYF
TRBD1	TRBV5-1	-	TRBJ2-1	TGCGCCAGCACCGCCGGGACAGGGTACAATGAGCAGTTCTTC	CASTAGTGYNEQFF
TRBD2	TRBV7-9	-	TRBJ2-1	TGTGCCAGCAGCTTAGGAGTGGGCGGGAGGGCATCTGAGCAGTTCTTC	CASSLGVGGRASEQFF
-	TRBV25-1	-	TRBJ2-5	TGTGCCAGCAGTGAATTTAGAGTAGCTGGCGGGACCCAGTACTTC	CASSEFRVAGGTQYF
-	TRBV7-9	-	TRBJ2-2	TGTGCCAGCAGCTCCCCCCGCAGGGGGGGCACCGGGGAGCTGTTTTTT	CASSSPRRGGTGELFF
-	TRBV20-1	-	TRBJ2-1	TGCAGTGCTAGTTCCGCTGCCACTGAGCAGTTCTTC	CSASSAATEQFF
-	TRBV4-3	-	TRBJ2-3	TGCGCCACCTCCAGGGGGGGGTACACAGATACGCAGTATTTT	CATSRGGYTDTQYF
-	TRBV6-6	-	TRBJ1-6	TGTGCCAGCAGTTACTCCGGGACTCAAACTCTCCACTTT	CASSYSGTQTLHF
-	TRBV6-2/TRBV6-3	-	TRBJ2-5	TGTGCCAGCAGACCGAGGCCACTAGAGGCCCACCAGACCCAGTACTTC	CASRPRPLEAHQTQYF
-	TRBV12-5	-	TRBJ1-3	TGTGCTAGTGGTTTGGTCGGGACCATATATTTT	CASGLVGTIYF
-	TRBV12-3/TRBV12-4	-	TRBJ1-6	TGTGCCAGCAGTGAAGGTTATAATTCACCCCTCCACTTT	CASSEGYNSPLHF
-	TRBV6-2/TRBV6-3	many	TRBJ2-1	TGTGCCAGCAGCGGGAGTTACAATGAGCAGTTCTTC	CASSGSYNEQFF
-	TRBV5-1	-	TRBJ2-7	TGCGCCAGCAGCTCTACATATTGGACAGCCAACACCGAGCAGTACTTC	CASSSTYWTANTEQYF
-	TRBV5-1	-	TRBJ2-6	TGCGCCAGCAGCGCACGAGGGGGGATAGGGGCCAACGTCCTGACTTTC	CASSARGGIGANVLTF
TRBD2	TRBV29-1	few	TRBJ2-1	TGCAGCGTTTCTGGGGGACTAGACTACAATGAGCAGTTCTTC	CSVSGGLDYNEQFF
TRBD2	TRBV7-2	once	TRBJ2-3	TGTGCCAGCAGCCGTTTAGCGGGAGAAATAGATACGCAGTATTTT	CASSRLAGEIDTQYF
-	TRBV6-2/TRBV6-3	few	TRBJ2-7	TGTGCCAGCAGTACAGACATGACAGGCACCTACGAGCAGTACTTC	CASSTDMTGTYEQYF
-	TRBV12-3/TRBV12-4	-	TRBJ2-4	TGTGCCAGCGGTCCCGGGAACATTCAGTACTTC	CASGPGNIQYF
-	TRBV6-2/TRBV6-3	few	TRBJ1-5	TGTGCCAGCAGTTCTCCGAGACAGGCGTTTCAGCCCCAGCATTTT	CASSSPRQAFQPQHF
-	TRBV4-2	-	TRBJ2-3	TGTGCCAGCAGCCAAGAAGGCTACACAGATACGCAGTATTTT	CASSQEGYTDTQYF
-	TRBV9	-	TRBJ2-7	TGTGCCAGCAGCGTAGGGGTAGCGGATGCCTACGAGCAGTACTTC	CASSVGVADAYEQYF
-	TRBV20-1	-	TRBJ2-1	TGCAGTGGTCGGGGGTTAGATGAGCAGTTCTTC	CSGRGLDEQFF
-	TRBV19	-	TRBJ2-7	TGTGCCACAAGCCCCAGGGCCTCCTACGAGCAGTACTTC	CATSPRASYEQYF
-	TRBV5-1	-	TRBJ1-2	TGCGCCAGCAGCTTTTCAGGGATAGGTGAACGCGGCTACACCTTC	CASSFSGIGERGYTF
TRBD2	TRBV12-3/TRBV12-4	-	TRBJ2-1	TGTGCCAGCACCCTACTAGCGGGAGGAACCAATGAGCAGTTCTTC	CASTLLAGGTNEQFF
-	TRBV2	many	TRBJ2-7	TGTGCCAGCAGTCCGGGCTTAAACTCCTACGAGCAGTACTTC	CASSPGLNSYEQYF
-	TRBV6-1	-	TRBJ2-5	TGTGCCAGCAGATCTGGGCCAAAGCAAGAGACCCAGTACTTC	CASRSGPKQETQYF
-	TRBV12-3/TRBV12-4	-	TRBJ1-2	TGTGCCAGCAGCCCACTTTCGGACTATGGCTACACCTTC	CASSPLSDYGYTF
TRBD2	TRBV4-2	-	TRBJ2-3	TGTGCCAGCAGCCAAGAGAGGGGCGGGGGGGCCACAGATACGCAGTATTTT	CASSQERGGGATDTQYF
-	TRBV7-2	few	TRBJ2-7	TGTGCCAGCATCCCACCAGGGGCGCGGTCCCACGAGCAGTACTTC	CASIPPGARSHEQYF
-	TRBV20-1	-	TRBJ2-2	TGCAGTGCTAAAGGACAGACGACCATAGGGGAGCTGTTTTTT	CSAKGQTTIGELFF
-	TRBV7-8	few	TRBJ2-7	TGTGCCAGCAGCTTGCGGAGGACCCACTACGAGCAGTACTTC	CASSLRRTHYEQYF
-	TRBV5-1	few	TRBJ2-1	TGCGCCAGCAGCTTGGCCAGTCAGGGAGGCTACAATGAGCAGTTCTTC	CASSLASQGGYNEQFF
-	TRBV29-1	-	TRBJ2-7	TGCAGCGTAGTAACCGGGACTTTGGGATACGAGCAGTACTTC	CSVVTGTLGYEQYF
-	TRBV7-2	few	TRBJ1-5	TGTGCCAGCAGCTTAACGACAAGCAATCAGCCCCAGCATTTT	CASSLTTSNQPQHF
-	TRBV24-1	-	TRBJ2-5	TGTGCCCCCGCGGGGCGAGCGCGGAATACCCAGTACTTC	CAPAGRARNTQYF
-	TRBV5-1	-	TRBJ2-2	TGCGCCAGCAGCCTCGGGACAAGGGCCGGGGAGCTGTTTTTT	CASSLGTRAGELFF
-	TRBV20-1	few	TRBJ2-1	TGCAGTGCTAGTGACGAACATCGCTCCTACAATGAGCAGTTCTTC	CSASDEHRSYNEQFF
-	TRBV15	few	TRBJ2-1	TGTGCCACCAGCAGAGACCCACCTCTACGTATGGGCTACAATGAGCAGTTCTTC	CATSRDPPLRMGYNEQFF
-	TRBV2	few	TRBJ1-5	TGTGCCAGCAGTGAGCAGGGCAATCAGCCCCAGCATTTT	CASSEQGNQPQHF
TRBD2	TRBV5-5	-	TRBJ2-2	TGTGCCAGCAGCGGGACTAGCTGGGGCCGGGAGCTGTTTTTT	CASSGTSWGRELFF
TRBD2	TRBV5-1	-	TRBJ2-3	TGCGCCAGCAGCTGGACTAGCGGGGGGGCCGGCACAGATACGCAGTATTTT	CASSWTSGGAGTDTQYF
-	TRBV12-3/TRBV12-4	-	TRBJ2-7	TGTGCCAGCAGTCGGGGGGGACAGAATTACGAGCAGTACTTC	CASSRGGQNYEQYF
TRBD1	TRBV18	few	TRBJ1-5	TGTGCCAGCTCGGGACAGGGTCGGCAGCCCCAGCATTTT	CASSGQGRQPQHF
TRBD2	TRBV20-1	few	TRBJ2-1	TGCAGTGTTAAGAGAGGACTAGCGAGTTACAATGAGCAGTTCTTC	CSVKRGLASYNEQFF
-	TRBV12-3/TRBV12-4	many	TRBJ1-5	TGTGCCAGCAGTTTAGGGATCATCAATCAGCCCCAGCATTTT	CASSLGIINQPQHF
-	TRBV20-1	-	TRBJ2-7	TGCAGTGCCGGAGTTGGCCCCTACGAGCAGTACTTC	CSAGVGPYEQYF